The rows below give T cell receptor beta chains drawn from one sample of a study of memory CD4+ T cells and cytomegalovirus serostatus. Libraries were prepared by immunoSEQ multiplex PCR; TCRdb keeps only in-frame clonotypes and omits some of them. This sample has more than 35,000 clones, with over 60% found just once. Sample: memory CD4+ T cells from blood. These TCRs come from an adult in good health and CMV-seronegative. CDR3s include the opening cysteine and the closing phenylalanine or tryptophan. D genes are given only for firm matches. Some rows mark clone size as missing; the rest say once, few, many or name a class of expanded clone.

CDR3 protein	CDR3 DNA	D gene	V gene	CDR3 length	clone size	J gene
CASRYRGTWETQYF	TGTGCCAGCAGGTACAGGGGAACGTGGGAGACCCAGTACTTC	TRBD1	TRBV6-1	14	.	TRBJ2-5
CASSTQGSEQYF	TGTGCCAGCAGTACCCAGGGATCCGAGCAGTACTTC	.	TRBV6-1	12	.	TRBJ2-7
CASSPPRGALNTEAFF	TGTGCCAGCTCACCACCGAGAGGGGCACTGAACACTGAAGCTTTCTTT	.	TRBV18	16	.	TRBJ1-1
CASSFKGQGADTQYF	TGCGCCAGCAGCTTCAAGGGACAGGGTGCCGATACGCAGTATTTT	TRBD1	TRBV5-1	15	.	TRBJ2-3
CSAIPRLEAFF	TGCAGTGCTATTCCCAGGCTTGAAGCTTTCTTT	.	TRBV20-1	11	.	TRBJ1-1
CASRPSTGTTGELFF	TGTGCCAGCAGGCCGTCGACAGGGACCACCGGGGAGCTGTTTTTT	TRBD1	TRBV28	15	.	TRBJ2-2
CASGATGAEKLFF	TGTGCCAGTGGGGCGACAGGGGCTGAAAAACTGTTTTTT	TRBD1	TRBV19	13	few	TRBJ1-4
CASSGLPGGQYEQYF	TGTGCCAGCAGTGGACTACCAGGGGGCCAATACGAGCAGTACTTC	TRBD1	TRBV2	15	.	TRBJ2-7
CASSLGGTAKETQYF	TGTGCCAGCAGCTTAGGCGGTACAGCTAAAGAGACCCAGTACTTC	.	TRBV7-7	15	few	TRBJ2-5
CASGLSGTGSYEQYF	TGTGCTAGTGGTTTGTCCGGGACAGGGTCCTACGAGCAGTACTTC	TRBD1	TRBV12-5	15	.	TRBJ2-7
CASSLDRADTQYF	TGTGCCAGCAGCTTGGACAGGGCAGATACGCAGTATTTT	TRBD1	TRBV7-2	13	.	TRBJ2-3
CASSEGTGGGYDEAFF	TGTGCCAGCAGCGAGGGGACAGGGGGCGGCTATGATGAAGCTTTCTTT	TRBD1	TRBV9	16	medium-sized	TRBJ1-1
CASSGREENYGYTF	TGTGCCAGCAGTGGCCGGGAGGAGAACTATGGCTACACCTTC	.	TRBV6-5	14	.	TRBJ1-2
CAISEGATEAFF	TGTGCCATCAGTGAGGGGGCCACTGAAGCTTTCTTT	.	TRBV10-3	12	few	TRBJ1-1
CASSQQWGSGGNTGELFF	TGCGCCAGCAGCCAACAGTGGGGGAGCGGTGGAAACACCGGGGAGCTGTTTTTT	.	TRBV4-1	18	medium-sized	TRBJ2-2
CASSLDGTDNQPQHF	TGTGCCAGCAGCCTTGACGGGACAGACAATCAGCCCCAGCATTTT	TRBD1	TRBV7-9	15	few	TRBJ1-5
CASRMSRGDEKLFF	TGTGCCAGTAGAATGAGCCGGGGGGATGAAAAACTGTTTTTT	.	TRBV19	14	once	TRBJ1-4
CASSLRTSGKADTQYF	TGTGCCAGCAGCTTAAGGACTAGCGGGAAGGCAGATACGCAGTATTTT	TRBD2	TRBV7-2	16	.	TRBJ2-3
CASSLDQGKTQYF	TGCGCCAGCAGCTTGGATCAGGGAAAGACCCAGTACTTC	.	TRBV5-1	13	.	TRBJ2-5
CSAVSGGNQPQHF	TGCAGCGCGGTGTCTGGCGGCAATCAGCCCCAGCATTTT	.	TRBV29-1	13	few	TRBJ1-5
CASSLVGQAYNEQFF	TGTGCCAGCAGCTTAGTAGGGCAGGCTTACAATGAGCAGTTCTTC	.	TRBV7-8	15	.	TRBJ2-1
CASSLQTGGTETQYF	TGTGCCAGCAGCTTACAGACAGGGGGCACGGAGACCCAGTACTTC	TRBD1	TRBV7-2	15	.	TRBJ2-5
CASSLVGGSGEKLFF	TGTGCCAGCAGCTTAGTGGGGGGAAGCGGTGAAAAACTGTTTTTT	.	TRBV11-2	15	.	TRBJ1-4
CASSEGLVSTDTQYF	TGTGCCAGCAGTGAAGGGCTAGTGAGCACAGATACGCAGTATTTT	.	TRBV6-1	15	medium-sized	TRBJ2-3
CASSGAVAGGRVTQYF	TGTGCCAGCAGCGGAGCGGTAGCGGGGGGCCGCGTTACGCAGTATTTT	TRBD2	TRBV7-6	16	.	TRBJ2-3
CASSTRTSLGANVLTF	TGTGCCAGCAGTACCAGGACAAGCCTTGGGGCCAACGTCCTGACTTTC	.	TRBV2	16	few	TRBJ2-6
CASSPHLDTGELFF	TGTGCCAGCAGCCCCCACCTCGACACCGGGGAGCTGTTTTTT	.	TRBV7-2	14	.	TRBJ2-2
CASSPDRTNEKLFF	TGTGCCAGCTCACCGGACAGAACTAATGAAAAACTGTTTTTT	.	TRBV18	14	.	TRBJ1-4
CASSEPGQMNTEAFF	TGTGCCAGCAGTGAACCGGGACAGATGAACACTGAAGCTTTCTTT	TRBD1	TRBV2	15	.	TRBJ1-1
CASSLAGGDHEQYF	TGTGCCAGCAGCTTAGCGGGAGGGGACCACGAGCAGTACTTC	TRBD2	TRBV7-9	14	.	TRBJ2-7
CASSLRGRSDTQYF	TGTGCCAGCAGCTTACGCGGTCGCTCAGATACGCAGTATTTT	.	TRBV7-6	14	.	TRBJ2-3
CASSQDQLGLFKQYF	TGCGCCAGCAGCCAAGATCAACTGGGGCTATTTAAGCAGTACTTC	.	TRBV4-1	15	.	TRBJ2-7
CASSTTGSSNQPQHF	TGTGCCAGCAGTACAACCGGGTCCAGCAATCAGCCCCAGCATTTT	.	TRBV9	15	.	TRBJ1-5
CAWRSGGLDYGYTF	TGTGCCTGGAGATCAGGGGGACTTGACTATGGCTACACCTTC	TRBD1	TRBV30	14	.	TRBJ1-2
CASRSGQTTYEQYF	TGTGCCAGCAGGTCGGGACAGACCACCTACGAGCAGTACTTC	TRBD1	TRBV7-3	14	.	TRBJ2-7
CASRTRTDGYNNEQFF	TGTGCCAGTAGGACCAGGACGGACGGCTACAACAATGAGCAGTTCTTC	.	TRBV19	16	.	TRBJ2-1
CASRGTGQLNQPQHF	TGTGCCAGCAGAGGAACGGGACAGCTAAATCAGCCCCAGCATTTT	TRBD1	TRBV6-1	15	.	TRBJ1-5
CASSLVLAGAQETQYF	TGTGCCAGCAGCTTAGTCTTAGCGGGGGCCCAAGAGACCCAGTACTTC	TRBD2	TRBV7-6	16	.	TRBJ2-5
CASSGNRSTEAFF	TGTGCCAGCAGTGGAAACAGGAGCACTGAAGCTTTCTTT	.	TRBV6-1	13	.	TRBJ1-1
CASSLGTGGRDTQYF	TGTGCCAGCAGCTTAGGGACAGGGGGAAGAGATACGCAGTATTTT	TRBD1	TRBV5-6	15	.	TRBJ2-3
CASSLAGGPENEQYF	TGTGCCAGCAGCTTAGCGGGCGGTCCTGAGAACGAGCAGTACTTC	.	TRBV7-2	15	.	TRBJ2-7
CASSPRTDRGFTEAFF	TGCGCCAGCAGCCCCAGGACGGACAGGGGGTTCACTGAAGCTTTCTTT	TRBD1	TRBV5-1	16	.	TRBJ1-1